The rows below give T cell receptor beta chains drawn from one sample of a study of naive and memory T cell subsets. From the UMI-ligation and nested PCR reads, TCRdb called clonotypes with MiXCR, one entry per CDR3 protein. The table has more than 95,000 distinct CDR3 sequences, roughly 15% seen once. The sequenced sample was naive CD8+ T cells from blood. Every receptor here comes from a human donor in good health. CDR3s include the opening cysteine and the closing phenylalanine or tryptophan.

TRBV20-1 CSARDFAVSYEQYF
TRBV5-6 CASSLRQGARNEQFF
TRBV27 CASSSTLAASYEQYF
TRBV5-1 CASSWTSGANVLTF
TRBV4-3 CASSPDRVMSPLHF
TRBV7-9 CASSSGTSSQPVYEQYF
TRBV6-5 CASSYAGNTEAFF
TRBV29-1 CSVEPGLGDPDTQYF
TRBV4-3 CASSRGGAEGYTF
TRBV6-2/TRBV6-3 CASSPTGTGERTDTQYF
TRBV2 CASSPQRGGLDTQYF
TRBV11-3 CASSLDRGGLIDEQFF
TRBV13 CASSRVGQVMETQYF
TRBV30 CAWSLTYEQYF
TRBV21-1 CASRGQGYEQYF
TRBV10-3 CAISESATQYF
TRBV12-3/TRBV12-4 CASSLPYSQKRNIQYF
TRBV4-3 CASSQETEPHYGYTF
TRBV20-1 CSARDLRSYEQYF
TRBV3-2 CASSQADSPSTDTQYF
TRBV11-2 CASSLVWQGVLGKTQYF
TRBV28 CASSSAGGEETQYF
TRBV7-9 CASSLESGGPDGDTQYF
TRBV10-1 CASHPSNMNTEAFF
TRBV24-1 CATVIKTGELFF
TRBV7-9 CASSLSGEETQYF
TRBV29-1 CSVEDYHEQFF
TRBV28 CASASDSPHSYNSPLHF
TRBV24-1 CATSASAGLEEQYF
TRBV27 CASSLDNEQFF
TRBV28 CASSYDRAAYEQYF
TRBV20-1 CSASGADFYNEQFF
TRBV10-3 CAISEERISYNEQFF
TRBV20-1 CSADASGMFVTQYF
TRBV30 CAWSSGTTTGELFF
TRBV12-3/TRBV12-4 CASSFGQPLQHF
TRBV5-6 CASTPALAAYNEQFF
TRBV11-2 CASSLKEQQPSRENTEAFF
TRBV11-2 CASSLTSISVLTDTQYF
TRBV7-9 CASMGDGSYEQYF
TRBV12-3/TRBV12-4 CASRGLAGSEQFF
TRBV7-9 CASSPRDLNEQFF
TRBV25-1 CASTGQGVPDTQYF
TRBV20-1 CSARAGYEQFF
TRBV20-1 CSATLAYEQYF
TRBV27 CASSGTGSYYEQYF
TRBV15 CATTFRQAGVGFNEQFF